This T cell receptor (beta chain) was sequenced in a study of somatic mutations in cytotoxic T cells in rheumatoid arthritis. On this clone itself: What it binds is unknown.

Germline CDR1 MNHNY, CDR2 SVGAGI (reference sequence). This CDR3 is 15 amino acids long. Trimming took off 8 bases at V and 1 base at J, with 15 bases between the two ends. Only in-frame clones appear in the TCRdb table, and some are missing; sequencing was by immunoSEQ multiplex PCR. The sample consists of roughly 13,000 clones, just under 80% of them appearing once. Notes on the study in general: Greater age accompanied higher CD8+ clonality in rheumatoid arthritis patients, a pattern that was absent in healthy controls.

The chain carries TRBV6-6 and TRBJ1-5; D uncertain. This clonotype originated in an adult with rheumatoid arthritis. Sequencing input: CD8+ T cells sorted from blood. The CDR3 is CASGSGPTSNQPQHF. DNA for the CDR3: TGTGCCAGCGGATCGGGCCCAACCAGCAATCAGCCCCAGCATTTT.